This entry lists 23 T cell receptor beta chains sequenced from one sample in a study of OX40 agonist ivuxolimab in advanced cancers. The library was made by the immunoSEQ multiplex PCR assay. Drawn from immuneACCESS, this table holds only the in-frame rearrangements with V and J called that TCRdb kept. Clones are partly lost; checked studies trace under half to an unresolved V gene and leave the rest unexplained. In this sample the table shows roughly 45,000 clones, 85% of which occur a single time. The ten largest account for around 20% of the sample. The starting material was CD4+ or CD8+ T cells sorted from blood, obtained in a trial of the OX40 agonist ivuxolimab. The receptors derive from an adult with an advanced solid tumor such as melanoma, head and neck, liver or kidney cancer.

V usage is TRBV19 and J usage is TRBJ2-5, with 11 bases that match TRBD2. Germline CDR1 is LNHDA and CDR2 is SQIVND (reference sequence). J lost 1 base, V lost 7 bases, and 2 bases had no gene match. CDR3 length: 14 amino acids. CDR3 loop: CASTLAGGQETQYF. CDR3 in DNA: TGTGCCAGTACCCTAGCGGGGGGCCAAGAGACCCAGTACTTC.

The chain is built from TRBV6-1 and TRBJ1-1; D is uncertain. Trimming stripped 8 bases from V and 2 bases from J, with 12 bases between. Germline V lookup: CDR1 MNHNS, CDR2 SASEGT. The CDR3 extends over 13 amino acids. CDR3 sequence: CASAFASNTEAFF. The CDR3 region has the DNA TGTGCCAGCGCGTTCGCTAGTAACACTGAAGCTTTCTTT.

CDR3 protein: CASTTDLPPDGYTF. The CDR3 nucleotides are TGTGCCAGCACCACTGATCTGCCGCCAGATGGCTACACCTTC. V gene TRBV2 combines with J gene TRBJ1-2, with D hard to call. Between the trimmed V and J ends, which lost 7 bases and 6 bases, there was a span of 18 bases. Germline values: CDR1 SNHLY, CDR2 FYNNEI. This CDR3 has 14 residues.

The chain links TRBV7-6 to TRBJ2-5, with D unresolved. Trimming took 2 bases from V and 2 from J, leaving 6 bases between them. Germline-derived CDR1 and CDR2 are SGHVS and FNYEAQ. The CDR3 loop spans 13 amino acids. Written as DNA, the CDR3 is TGTGCCAGCAGCTTAATTGCTCAAGAGACCCAGTACTTC. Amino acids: CASSLIAQETQYF.

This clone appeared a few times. CDR3 sequence (DNA): TGTGCCAGCAGTGTTTCTAGGAGGGTACGTTCGGGGGAGCAGTACGTC. It is translated as CASSVSRRVRSGEQYV. The chain is built from TRBV6-1 and TRBJ2-7; D perhaps matches TRBD2 (6 bases). This CDR3 is 16 amino acids long. Germline CDR1 and CDR2: MNHNS and SASEGT. The germline V and J ends were trimmed by 4 bases and 7 bases, with 23 bases remaining between them.

CDR3 amino acids: CASSASGWANTEAFF. In nucleotides, the CDR3 is TGTGCCAGCAGCGCATCGGGATGGGCCAACACTGAAGCTTTCTTT. This chain joins TRBV9 and TRBJ1-1; D unresolved. The CDR3 has 15 amino acids. In germline, CDR1 is SGDLS, CDR2 YYNGEE. Trimming took 3 bases from V and 2 from J, leaving 14 bases between them.

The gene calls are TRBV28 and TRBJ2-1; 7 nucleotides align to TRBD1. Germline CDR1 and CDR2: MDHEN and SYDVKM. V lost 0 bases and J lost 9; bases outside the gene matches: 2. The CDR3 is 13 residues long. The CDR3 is CASSLWTGSEQFF. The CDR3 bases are TGTGCCAGCAGTTTATGGACAGGGTCTGAGCAGTTCTTC.

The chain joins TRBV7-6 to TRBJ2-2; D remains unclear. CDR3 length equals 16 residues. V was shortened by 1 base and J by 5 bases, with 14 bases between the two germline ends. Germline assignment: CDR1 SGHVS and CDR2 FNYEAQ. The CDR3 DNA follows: TGTGCCAGCAGCTTAGAGGTATCTGCGAGGACCGGGGAGCTGTTTTTT. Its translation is CASSLEVSARTGELFF.

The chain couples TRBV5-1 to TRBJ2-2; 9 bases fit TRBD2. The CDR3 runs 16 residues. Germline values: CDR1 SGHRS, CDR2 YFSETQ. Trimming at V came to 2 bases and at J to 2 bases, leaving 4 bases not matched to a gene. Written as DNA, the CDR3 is TGCGCCAGCAGCTTTTCTAGCGGGGATAACACCGGGGAGCTGTTTTTT. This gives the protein CASSFSSGDNTGELFF.

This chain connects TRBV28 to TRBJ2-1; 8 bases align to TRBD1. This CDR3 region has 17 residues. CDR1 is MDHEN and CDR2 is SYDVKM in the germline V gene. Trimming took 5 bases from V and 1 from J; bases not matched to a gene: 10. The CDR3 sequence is CASSLRQGSVSYNEQFF. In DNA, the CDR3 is TGTGCCAGCAGTCTCCGACAGGGGTCGGTGTCCTACAATGAGCAGTTCTTC.

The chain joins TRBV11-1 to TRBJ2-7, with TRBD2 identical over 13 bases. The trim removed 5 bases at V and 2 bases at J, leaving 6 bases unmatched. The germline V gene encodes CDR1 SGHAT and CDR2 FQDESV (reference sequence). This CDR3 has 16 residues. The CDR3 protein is CASSPWTSGGTYEQYV. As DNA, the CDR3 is TGTGCCAGCAGCCCATGGACTAGCGGGGGCACCTACGAGCAGTACGTC.

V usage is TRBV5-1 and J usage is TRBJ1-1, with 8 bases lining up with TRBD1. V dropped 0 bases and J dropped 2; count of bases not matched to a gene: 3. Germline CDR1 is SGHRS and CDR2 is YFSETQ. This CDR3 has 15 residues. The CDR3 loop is CASSLVGQVNTEAFF. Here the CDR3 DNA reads TGCGCCAGCAGCTTGGTGGGACAGGTTAACACTGAAGCTTTCTTT.

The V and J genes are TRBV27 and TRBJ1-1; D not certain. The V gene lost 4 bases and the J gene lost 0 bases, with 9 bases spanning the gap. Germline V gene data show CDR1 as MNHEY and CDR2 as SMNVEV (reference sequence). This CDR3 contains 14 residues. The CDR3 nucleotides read TGTGCCAGCAGTTCCACGGTTATGAACACTGAAGCTTTCTTT. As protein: CASSSTVMNTEAFF.

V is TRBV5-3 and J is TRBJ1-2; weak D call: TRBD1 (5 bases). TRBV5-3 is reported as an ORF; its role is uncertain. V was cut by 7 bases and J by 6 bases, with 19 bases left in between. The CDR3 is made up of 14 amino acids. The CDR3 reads CARPGTALMDGYTF. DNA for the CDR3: TGTGCCAGACCCGGGACCGCTCTAATGGATGGCTACACCTTC.

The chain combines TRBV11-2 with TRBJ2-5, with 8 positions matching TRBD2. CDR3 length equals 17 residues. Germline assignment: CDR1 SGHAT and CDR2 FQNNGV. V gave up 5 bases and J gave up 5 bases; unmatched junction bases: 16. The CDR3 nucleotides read TGTGCCAGCAGCCCCCGCAGTCACCTAGCGGGTGGGGAGACCCAGTACTTC. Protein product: CASSPRSHLAGGETQYF.

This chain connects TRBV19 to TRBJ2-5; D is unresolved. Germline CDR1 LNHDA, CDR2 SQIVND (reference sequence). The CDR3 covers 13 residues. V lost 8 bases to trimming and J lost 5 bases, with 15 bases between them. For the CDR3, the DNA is TGTGCCAGTGCCAGGTGGGTGGGGGAGACCCAGTACTTC. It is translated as CASARWVGETQYF.

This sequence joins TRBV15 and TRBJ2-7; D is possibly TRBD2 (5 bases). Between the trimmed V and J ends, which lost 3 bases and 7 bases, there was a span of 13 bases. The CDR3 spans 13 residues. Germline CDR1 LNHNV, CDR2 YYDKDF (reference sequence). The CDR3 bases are TGTGCCACCAGCAGCGATGGACGGGAAGAGCAGTACGTC. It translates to CATSSDGREEQYV.

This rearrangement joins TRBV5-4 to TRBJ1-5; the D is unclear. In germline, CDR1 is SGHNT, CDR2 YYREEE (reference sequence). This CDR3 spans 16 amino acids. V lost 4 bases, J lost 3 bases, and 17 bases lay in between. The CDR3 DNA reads TGTGCCAGCAGCCCCCACATCGGATCTTTCAATCAGCCCCAGCATTTT. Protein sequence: CASSPHIGSFNQPQHF.

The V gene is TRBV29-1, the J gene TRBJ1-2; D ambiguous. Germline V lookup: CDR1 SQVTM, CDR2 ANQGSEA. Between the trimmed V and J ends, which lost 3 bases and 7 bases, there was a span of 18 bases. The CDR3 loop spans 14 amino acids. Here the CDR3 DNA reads TGCAGCGTTGATGACCCTACCCAGCGAGGTGGCTACACCTTC. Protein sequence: CSVDDPTQRGGYTF.

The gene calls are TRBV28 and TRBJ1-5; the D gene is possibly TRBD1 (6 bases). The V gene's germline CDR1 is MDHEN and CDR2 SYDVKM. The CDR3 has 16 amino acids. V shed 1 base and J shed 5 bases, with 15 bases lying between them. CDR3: CASSLFRQRGYQPQHF. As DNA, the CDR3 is TGTGCCAGCAGTTTATTCCGGCAGAGGGGGTATCAGCCCCAGCATTTT.

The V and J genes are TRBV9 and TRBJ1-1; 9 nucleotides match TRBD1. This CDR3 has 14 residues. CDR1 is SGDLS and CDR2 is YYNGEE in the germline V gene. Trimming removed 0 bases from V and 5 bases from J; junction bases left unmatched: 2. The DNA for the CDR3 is TGTGCCAGCAGCGTAGTAGGACAGGGGACTGAAGCTTTCTTT. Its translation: CASSVVGQGTEAFF.

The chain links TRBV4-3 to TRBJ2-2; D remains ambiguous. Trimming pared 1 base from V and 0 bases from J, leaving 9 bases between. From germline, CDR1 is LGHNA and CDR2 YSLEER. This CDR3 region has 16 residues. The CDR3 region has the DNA TGCGCCAGCAGCCAAGGGGGAACCCCGAACACCGGGGAGCTGTTTTTT. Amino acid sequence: CASSQGGTPNTGELFF.

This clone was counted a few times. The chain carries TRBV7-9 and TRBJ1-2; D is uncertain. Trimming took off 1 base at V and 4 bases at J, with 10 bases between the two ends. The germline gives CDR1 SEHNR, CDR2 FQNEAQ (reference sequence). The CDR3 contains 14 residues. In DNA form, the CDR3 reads TGTGCCAGCAGCTTAGAAACAGACACCTATGGCTACACCTTC. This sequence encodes CASSLETDTYGYTF.